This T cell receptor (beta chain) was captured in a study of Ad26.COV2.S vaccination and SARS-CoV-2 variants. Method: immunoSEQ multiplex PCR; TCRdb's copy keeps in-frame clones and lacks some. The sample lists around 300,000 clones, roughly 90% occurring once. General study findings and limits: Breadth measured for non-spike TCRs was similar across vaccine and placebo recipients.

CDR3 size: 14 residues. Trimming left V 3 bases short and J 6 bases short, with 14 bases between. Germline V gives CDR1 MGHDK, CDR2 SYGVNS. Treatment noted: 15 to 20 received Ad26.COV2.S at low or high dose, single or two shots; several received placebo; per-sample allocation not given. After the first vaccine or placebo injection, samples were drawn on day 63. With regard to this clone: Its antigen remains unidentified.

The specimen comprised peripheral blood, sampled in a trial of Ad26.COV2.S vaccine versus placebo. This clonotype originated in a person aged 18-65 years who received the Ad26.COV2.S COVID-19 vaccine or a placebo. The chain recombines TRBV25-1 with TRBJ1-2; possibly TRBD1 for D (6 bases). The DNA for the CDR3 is TGTGCCAGCAGTGAGCGCCAGGGGATCGATGGCTACACCTTC. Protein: CASSERQGIDGYTF.